A selection of T cell receptor beta chains follows, all from one sample in a study of cytomegalovirus exposure and HLA in healthy donors. Method: immunoSEQ multiplex PCR; TCRdb's copy keeps in-frame clones and lacks some. The table has about 89,000 clones, approximately 82% seen once. Material: PBMCs. All receptors come from a female donor in good health and CMV-seropositive. CDR3s include the opening cysteine and the closing phenylalanine or tryptophan. The order of the fields is D gene, V gene, J gene, clone size, CDR3 DNA, CDR3 protein. D genes are given only for firm matches. Not every row has a clone size; where given, it reads once, few, many or a size class.

d_call: TRBD1
v_call: TRBV15
j_call: TRBJ1-6
clone_size: .
cdr3_nt: TGTGCCACCAGCAGAGGGGGAAACAGGGGTAGATCACCCCTCCACTTT
cdr3_aa: CATSRGGNRGRSPLHF

d_call: TRBD2
v_call: TRBV30
j_call: TRBJ2-1
clone_size: .
cdr3_nt: TGTGCCTGGCATCTAGCGGGCGGGATCTACAATGAGCAGTTCTTC
cdr3_aa: CAWHLAGGIYNEQFF

d_call: .
v_call: TRBV5-5
j_call: TRBJ1-1
clone_size: .
cdr3_nt: TGTGCCAGCAGCTTGGTCACAGGGTCTGGCGCTGAAGCTTTCTTT
cdr3_aa: CASSLVTGSGAEAFF

d_call: TRBD2
v_call: TRBV19
j_call: TRBJ2-3
clone_size: .
cdr3_nt: TGTGCCAGTACCCTACTAGCGGGCGACCTTGATACGCAGTATTTT
cdr3_aa: CASTLLAGDLDTQYF

d_call: .
v_call: TRBV28
j_call: TRBJ1-1
clone_size: .
cdr3_nt: TGTGCCAGCAGCTCCCCCTTGCAGTTCATGAACACTGAAGCTTTCTTT
cdr3_aa: CASSSPLQFMNTEAFF

d_call: .
v_call: TRBV7-9
j_call: TRBJ2-7
clone_size: few
cdr3_nt: TGTGCCAGCAGCTTAGTAGGACAGTCCTACGAGCAGTACTTC
cdr3_aa: CASSLVGQSYEQYF

d_call: TRBD2
v_call: TRBV6-1
j_call: TRBJ2-5
clone_size: .
cdr3_nt: TGTGCCAGCAGTGGGACTAATCCCGGGACTACCCTACGAGAGACCCAGTACTTC
cdr3_aa: CASSGTNPGTTLRETQYF

d_call: TRBD2
v_call: TRBV6-1
j_call: TRBJ2-7
clone_size: .
cdr3_nt: TGTGCCAGCAGTCTACTAGCGGGGGGCCCCTACGAGCAGTACTTC
cdr3_aa: CASSLLAGGPYEQYF

d_call: TRBD1
v_call: TRBV25-1
j_call: TRBJ1-5
clone_size: once
cdr3_nt: TGTGCCAGCAGTCAGACAGGGTTCGATCAGCCCCAGCATTTT
cdr3_aa: CASSQTGFDQPQHF

d_call: TRBD1
v_call: TRBV6-5
j_call: TRBJ2-7
clone_size: .
cdr3_nt: TGTGCCAGCAGTTACGGGACAGGACCCTACGAGCAGTACTTC
cdr3_aa: CASSYGTGPYEQYF

d_call: .
v_call: TRBV5-6
j_call: TRBJ1-4
clone_size: .
cdr3_nt: TGTGCCAGCAGCTCAATTTATTCCCGGGGATCGGCTAATGAAAAACTGTTTTTT
cdr3_aa: CASSSIYSRGSANEKLFF

d_call: TRBD2
v_call: TRBV29-1
j_call: TRBJ2-5
clone_size: .
cdr3_nt: TGCAGCGCCGGGACTAGCGGGAGTGGTGAGCAGTACTTC
cdr3_aa: CSAGTSGSGEQYF

d_call: TRBD2
v_call: TRBV9
j_call: TRBJ2-2
clone_size: .
cdr3_nt: TGTGCCAGCAGCGTAGCTAGCGGGGTAGCCGGGGAGCTGTTTTTT
cdr3_aa: CASSVASGVAGELFF

d_call: .
v_call: TRBV29-1
j_call: TRBJ2-3
clone_size: few
cdr3_nt: TGCAACCCAAAAAAGAGGGAGAGCACAGATACGCAGTATTTT
cdr3_aa: CNPKKRESTDTQYF